This T cell receptor (beta chain) was identified during a study of response to subunit inactivated influenza vaccine. TCRdb reprocessed the RT-PCR reads with MiXCR, giving one entry per CDR3 protein. This sample has 610,000 or so distinct CDR3 sequences, with roughly 15% found just once. The sequence derives from a man between 50 and 59 years old who received an inactivated influenza vaccine. The sequencing here drew on PBMCs from blood, taken 11 to 12 days after vaccination.

The CDR3 nucleotides read TGTGCCAGCAGCTCATTAGGGAGCAGGGTGGATGGCTACACCTTC. This codes for CASSSLGSRVDGYTF. The V call is TRBV7-9, the J call TRBJ1-2, with a possible D match to TRBD1 (5 bases). CDR3 length: 15 residues. Germline V gene lookup returns CDR1 SEHNR and CDR2 FQNEAQ (reference sequence). V dropped 4 bases and J dropped 6 bases, with 18 bases sitting between them.